The 22 T cell receptor beta chains in this list originate from one sample, sequenced in a study of cytomegalovirus exposure and HLA in healthy donors. The primer mix had 60 Vbeta and 13 Jbeta primers. Profiled with immunoSEQ multiplex PCR; TCRdb holds only in-frame clones, not every one. Of about 190,000 clones listed, approximately 80% are singletons. The sample taken for sequencing was PBMCs. These receptors all stem from a woman aged 45-65 years in good health and CMV-seropositive.

The chain has TRBV6-1 and TRBJ2-5, with a tentative D call TRBD2 (7 bases). Germline CDR1 and CDR2: MNHNS and SASEGT. The V and J ends lost 8 bases and 2 bases respectively, with 15 bases between them. The CDR3 runs 14 residues. The CDR3 coding sequence is TGTGCCAGCGCAGGCGGGGGCCGTCAAGAGACCCAGTACTTC. Translated, it gives CASAGGGRQETQYF.

The rearrangement joins TRBV11-3 to TRBJ2-2; D remains ambiguous. The germline V gene encodes CDR1 SGHNT and CDR2 YENEEA. V gave up 8 bases and J gave up 5 bases, with 9 bases separating them. The CDR3 runs 12 residues. The CDR3 is CASSGWTGELFF. CDR3 DNA sequence: TGTGCCAGCTCCGGTTGGACCGGGGAGCTGTTTTTT.

V gene TRBV5-6 combines with J gene TRBJ2-5, with D tentatively TRBD1 (5 bases). Germline CDR1 reads SGHDT; CDR2 reads YYEEEE. The CDR3 runs 14 residues. The V end lost 0 bases, the J end lost 2 bases, and 8 bases lay between the germline ends. The CDR3 DNA reads as TGTGCCAGCAGCTTGGGGACACTTCAAGAGACCCAGTACTTC. It specifies CASSLGTLQETQYF. The full variable domain, rest sourced from reference TRBV5-6 and TRBJ2-5, is DAGVTQSPTHLIKTRGQQVTLRCSPKSGHDTVSWYQQALGQGPQFIFQYYEEEERQRGNFPDRFSGHQFPNYSSELNVNALLLGDSALYLCASSLGTLQETQYFGPGTRLLVL.

The V gene is TRBV18, the J gene TRBJ2-5; the match to TRBD1 covers 7 bases. Germline CDR1 and CDR2: KGHSH and LQKENI. This CDR3 is 14 amino acids long. V was clipped by 4 bases and J by 1 base; unmatched bases: 3. In DNA form, the CDR3 reads TGTGCCAGCTCACAGCCAGGGGGCCAAGAGACCCAGTACTTC. Its protein product is CASSQPGGQETQYF.

The chain couples TRBV19 to TRBJ1-4, with a tentative D call TRBD1 (5 bases). Germline V gene data show CDR1 as LNHDA and CDR2 as SQIVND (reference sequence). This CDR3 region has 15 residues. Trimming pared 3 bases from V and 4 bases from J, leaving 12 bases between. The CDR3 here is CASSMGGTDNEKLFF. The DNA for the CDR3 is TGTGCCAGTAGTATGGGCGGGACTGATAATGAAAAACTGTTTTTT.

The CDR3 nucleotides are TGTGCCAGTGGGACAGGGAACTATGGCTACACCTTC. This gives the protein CASGTGNYGYTF. The rearrangement uses TRBV19 and TRBJ1-2; 9 nucleotides match TRBD1. V gave up 8 bases and J gave up 2 bases; unmatched junction bases: 0. The CDR3 is 12 residues long. Germline loops: CDR1 LNHDA, CDR2 SQIVND (reference sequence).

This clone was observed a few times. The rearrangement joins TRBV10-3 to TRBJ2-5, with a possible D match to TRBD2 (5 bases). The germline CDR1 and CDR2 sequences are ENHRY and SYGVKD. V was pared by 0 bases and J by 4 bases, with 9 bases between. CDR3 length equals 14 residues. CDR3 sequence: CAISESEVGETQYF. DNA for the CDR3: TGTGCCATCAGTGAGTCGGAGGTTGGAGAGACCCAGTACTTC.

The chain couples TRBV29-1 to TRBJ1-5, with D possibly matching TRBD1 (6 bases). With 5 bases removed from V and 4 bases from J, the gap between germline ends came to 12 bases. This CDR3 has 13 residues. CDR1 and CDR2 (germline): SQVTM, ANQGSEA. CDR3 coding DNA: TGCAGCGTTAATGGGGGCCTAAATCAGCCCCAGCATTTT. Translation gives CSVNGGLNQPQHF. Looking up the rest from reference TRBV29-1 and TRBJ1-5 gives the full variable domain: SAVISQKPSRDICQRGTSLTIQCQVDSQVTMMFWYRQQPGQSLTLIATANQGSEATYESGFVIDKFPISRPNLTFSTLTVSNMSPEDSSIYLCSVNGGLNQPQHFGDGTRLSIL.

The gene calls are TRBV28 and TRBJ2-7; TRBD2 might be the D (5 bases). Per the germline V gene, CDR1 is MDHEN and CDR2 is SYDVKM. V was clipped by 4 bases and J by 7 bases, with 20 bases between them. The CDR3 has 15 residues. As DNA, the CDR3 is TGTGCCAGCAGTTCCGACTATTCCCCTACTTGGGAGCAGTACTTC. This translates into CASSSDYSPTWEQYF.

The chain recombines TRBV19 with TRBJ2-2; the match to TRBD1 covers 7 bases. This CDR3 is 15 amino acids long. After removal of 6 bases from V and 0 bases from J, the junction contained 4 bases not matched to a gene. Germline CDR1 LNHDA, CDR2 SQIVND (reference sequence). CDR3 in amino acids: CASRSGQTNTGELFF. CDR3 nucleotides: TGTGCCAGTAGGTCGGGACAGACGAACACCGGGGAGCTGTTTTTT.

This chain joins TRBV7-2 and TRBJ2-6; 7 bases line up with TRBD2. Germline V CDR1 and CDR2: SGHTA, FQGNSA. This CDR3 contains 15 residues. V was pared by 5 bases and J by 2 bases, with 3 bases of the junction left unmatched. The CDR3 region is CASSITSAGANVLTF. CDR3 sequence (DNA): TGTGCCAGCAGCATTACTAGCGCTGGGGCCAACGTCCTGACTTTC.

The chain carries TRBV18 and TRBJ2-7, with D tentatively TRBD2 (6 bases). Germline V CDR1 and CDR2: KGHSH, LQKENI. Trimming pared 6 bases from V and 1 base from J, leaving 13 bases between. This CDR3 comprises 14 residues. CDR3 protein: CASSGRGKSYEQYF. The DNA of the CDR3 is TGTGCCAGCTCGGGCCGGGGGAAGTCCTACGAGCAGTACTTC.

This chain uses TRBV7-2 with TRBJ1-2; 9 positions agree with TRBD1. V dropped 1 base and J dropped 2; count of bases not matched to a gene: 5. Germline V gene data show CDR1 as SGHTA and CDR2 as FQGNSA. The CDR3 extends over 16 amino acids. In DNA, the CDR3 is TGTGCCAGCAGCTTAGGGGACAGGGCTTTGAACTATGGCTACACCTTC. Its translation is CASSLGDRALNYGYTF.

The chain combines TRBV2 with TRBJ1-6, with unresolved D. The ends were cut back, 7 bases at V and 7 bases at J, with 5 bases in the middle. The CDR3 has 11 amino acids. Germline-derived CDR1 and CDR2 are SNHLY and FYNNEI. CDR3 DNA sequence: TGTGCCAGCAATGCGAATTCACCCCTCCACTTT. Translated: CASNANSPLHF.

The chain recombines TRBV6-1 with TRBJ2-5, with a tentative D call TRBD2 (6 bases). V was pared by 10 bases and J by 1 base, with 16 bases between. CDR3 length: 14 amino acids. Germline V lookup: CDR1 MNHNS, CDR2 SASEGT. CDR3 sequence (DNA): TGTGCCACTCGGTCGCCCGGGGGCCAAGAGACCCAGTACTTC. It translates to CATRSPGGQETQYF.

The rearrangement joins TRBV28 to TRBJ2-7; the match to TRBD1 covers 7 bases. Per germline, CDR1 MDHEN and CDR2 SYDVKM. After removal of 7 bases from V and 6 bases from J, the junction contained 6 bases not matched to a gene. The CDR3 sequence is 12 residues long. The CDR3 DNA reads TGTGCCAGCACCACACAGGGGTTCGAGCAGTACTTC. Translated, it gives CASTTQGFEQYF.

CDR3 loop: CASRPQGGFYEQYF. CDR3 nucleotides: TGTGCCAGTAGGCCACAGGGGGGATTCTACGAGCAGTACTTC. This sequence joins TRBV19 and TRBJ2-7, with TRBD1 identical over 8 bases. After removal of 6 bases from V and 3 bases from J, the junction contained 7 bases not matched to a gene. This CDR3 region has 14 residues. Looked up from germline, CDR1 is LNHDA and CDR2 is SQIVND (reference sequence).

The rearrangement links TRBV28 to TRBJ2-1, with TRBD2 matching over 14 bases. J was trimmed by 0 bases and V by 4 bases; bases with no gene match: 8. The germline V gene has CDR1 MDHEN and CDR2 SYDVKM. The CDR3 runs to 19 residues. The CDR3, as DNA: TGTGCCAGCAGTTCCCCGGGACTAGCGGGGGCCAGCTCCTACAATGAGCAGTTCTTC. As protein: CASSSPGLAGASSYNEQFF.

This clone was seen only a few times. The identical CDR3 is also encoded by other nucleotide sequences in the sample. V gene TRBV2 combines with J gene TRBJ2-3; 8 bases fit TRBD1. The CDR3 covers 14 residues. Germline V gene sequence: CDR1 SNHLY, CDR2 FYNNEI. Trimming took 5 bases from V and 3 from J; bases not matched to a gene: 4. In nucleotides, the CDR3 is TGTGCCAGCAGTCGAGACAGGGGAACAGATACGCAGTATTTT. Its translation: CASSRDRGTDTQYF. The variable domain in full, completed from reference TRBV2 and TRBJ2-3, reads EPEVTQTPSHQVTQMGQEVILRCVPISNHLYFYWYRQILGQKVEFLVSFYNNEISEKSEIFDDQFSVERPDGSNFTLKIRSTKLEDSAMYFCASSRDRGTDTQYFGPGTRLTVL.

A remark on this clone: Germline is not matched at one junction end, which may reflect a read error. V gene TRBV5-4 combines with J gene TRBJ2-1; TRBD2 matches at 7 bases. CDR3 length equals 15 residues. Germline values: CDR1 SGHNT, CDR2 YYREEE (reference sequence). CDR3 DNA: TGTGCCGGCAGCAGGAGCGGGGTAATATACAATGAGCAGTTCTTC. Translation: CAGSRSGVIYNEQFF.

The chain couples TRBV6-5 to TRBJ1-2, with D perhaps matching TRBD1 (6 bases). CDR3 length: 14 amino acids. The germline V gene encodes CDR1 MNHEY and CDR2 SVGAGI. Trimming stripped 5 bases from V and 2 bases from J, with 12 bases between. The DNA of the CDR3 is TGTGCCAGCAGTGAAGACAGGAGAAACTATGGCTACACCTTC. It translates to CASSEDRRNYGYTF.

The rearrangement joins TRBV2 to TRBJ1-1; possible D gene TRBD1, 5 bases. CDR3 length equals 14 residues. The V and J ends lost 8 bases and 3 bases respectively, with 16 bases between them. CDR1 SNHLY and CDR2 FYNNEI come from the germline V gene. As DNA, the CDR3 is TGTGCCAGCTCAGATGGGCTAGGGGACACTGAAGCTTTCTTT. It codes for CASSDGLGDTEAFF. The variable domain in full, completed from reference TRBV2 and TRBJ1-1, reads EPEVTQTPSHQVTQMGQEVILRCVPISNHLYFYWYRQILGQKVEFLVSFYNNEISEKSEIFDDQFSVERPDGSNFTLKIRSTKLEDSAMYFCASSDGLGDTEAFFGQGTRLTVV.